The 19 T cell receptor beta chains listed next were all sequenced from one sample in a study of T cell responses to AZD1222 COVID-19 vaccine. Profiling relied on immunoSEQ multiplex PCR, and the TCRdb table lists in-frame clones only, not all of them. The repertoire consists of 100,000 or so clones, with roughly 85% occurring once and the leading ten covering approximately 6.8%. The source was peripheral blood, collected on day 0 of AZD1222 vaccination. Receptors were obtained from an adult in good health.

The chain joins TRBV5-1 to TRBJ2-7, with TRBD2 matching 8 bases. The J segment lost 4 bases and the V segment lost 0 bases, leaving 9 bases of the junction unmatched. CDR3 length: 16 amino acids. Germline V gives CDR1 SGHRS, CDR2 YFSETQ. Written as DNA, the CDR3 is TGCGCCAGCAGCTTGGTCGGGGGGGCTGATCTATACGAGCAGTACTTC. This sequence encodes CASSLVGGADLYEQYF. Drawing the rest from reference TRBV5-1 and TRBJ2-7, the complete variable domain is KAGVTQTPRYLIKTRGQQVTLSCSPISGHRSVSWYQQTPGQGLQFLFEYFSETQRNKGNFPGRFSGRQFSNSRSEMNVSTLELGDSALYLCASSLVGGADLYEQYFGPGTRLTVT.

The V gene is TRBV10-3, the J gene TRBJ1-5, with D tentatively TRBD1 (5 bases). The CDR3 has 14 residues. The V and J ends lost 2 bases and 7 bases respectively, with 12 bases between them. The germline V gene encodes CDR1 ENHRY and CDR2 SYGVKD. The CDR3 coding sequence is TGTGCCATCAGTGAGGGGGCGCCCGGACAGCCCCAGCATTTT. Translating it yields CAISEGAPGQPQHF.

This chain links TRBV12-3 or TRBV12-4 with TRBJ1-5; D remains ambiguous. V lost 7 bases to trimming and J lost 6 bases, with 10 bases between them. This CDR3 is built from 12 residues. This CDR3 reads CASTLESQPQHF. The CDR3 DNA follows: TGTGCCAGCACCCTTGAATCTCAGCCCCAGCATTTT.

J is TRBJ2-7 and V is TRBV6-1; the D gene could be TRBD1 or TRBD2 (5 bases each). Germline V CDR1 and CDR2: MNHNS, SASEGT. This CDR3 is built from 15 residues. The V end was cut by 2 bases, the J end by 0 bases, with 11 bases between. The CDR3 is CASSEMGVSSYEQYF. Written as DNA, the CDR3 is TGTGCCAGCAGTGAAATGGGGGTCAGCTCCTACGAGCAGTACTTC.

CDR3 DNA sequence: TGCGCCAGCAGTCCCACGCGGGATACGCAGTATTTT. Residues: CASSPTRDTQYF. The chain has TRBV10-1 and TRBJ2-3; D gene uncertain. Germline CDR1 is WNHNN and CDR2 is SYGVQD (reference sequence). The V and J ends lost 5 bases and 6 bases respectively, with 9 bases between them. This CDR3 has 12 residues.

This sequence joins TRBV7-2 and TRBJ1-6; D unresolved. The CDR3 loop spans 13 amino acids. The V gene's germline CDR1 is SGHTA and CDR2 FQGNSA. V was cut by 5 bases and J by 4 bases, with 6 bases left in between. CDR3: CASSPQYNSPLHF. The CDR3 DNA is TGTGCCAGCAGCCCACAATATAATTCACCCCTCCACTTT.

This clone was recorded once. CDR3 loop: CASSGTQGYYYGYTF. In nucleotides, the CDR3 is TGTGCCAGCAGCGGAACACAGGGGTACTACTATGGCTACACCTTC. The chain combines TRBV5-6 with TRBJ1-2; 7 bases line up with TRBD1. CDR3 length: 15 residues. Germline-derived CDR1 and CDR2 are SGHDT and YYEEEE. V lost 4 bases and J lost 3; bases outside the gene matches: 9.

V gene TRBV6-5 combines with J gene TRBJ2-1; no reliable D call. CDR1 is MNHEY, CDR2 SVGAGI, per germline. Trimming shortened V by 8 bases and J by 8 bases, and 13 bases separated the two germline ends. CDR3 length: 12 residues. CDR3 bases: TGTGCCAGCTACCGTCCCAAGGATGAGCAGTTCTTC. Its translation: CASYRPKDEQFF.

The chain has TRBV30 and TRBJ1-3, with D uncertain. CDR3 length: 13 amino acids. The V end was cut by 4 bases, the J end by 0 bases, with 7 bases between. Germline lookup yields CDR1 GTSNPN and CDR2 SVGIG (reference sequence). CDR3 in amino acids: CAWNLVSGNTIYF. CDR3 DNA: TGTGCCTGGAATCTCGTCTCTGGAAACACCATATATTTT.

V usage is TRBV19 and J usage is TRBJ2-7, with TRBD2 matching 7 bases. This CDR3 spans 13 amino acids. The V segment lost 0 bases and the J segment 6 bases; nucleotides outside the gene matches: 2. Per germline, CDR1 LNHDA and CDR2 SQIVND (reference sequence). The CDR3 DNA sequence: TGTGCCAGTAGTATAGAAGGGAGGGGCGAGCAGTACTTC. It encodes CASSIEGRGEQYF.

The rearrangement uses TRBV10-2 and TRBJ1-1, with D uncertain. V was trimmed by 1 base and J by 4 bases, leaving 10 bases between them. The CDR3 runs to 14 residues. Germline assignment: CDR1 WSHSY and CDR2 SAAADI. CDR3 nucleotides: TGCGCCAGCAGTGAGTATAGCGTGAGCACTGAAGCTTTCTTT. Protein sequence: CASSEYSVSTEAFF.

J is TRBJ1-5 and V is TRBV6-5, with D unclear. V was trimmed by 6 bases and J by 5 bases, leaving 5 bases between them. This CDR3 has 11 amino acids. Germline V gene sequence: CDR1 MNHEY, CDR2 SVGAGI. In DNA, the CDR3 is TGTGCCAGCAGGGACTATCAGCCCCAGCATTTT. Its translation is CASRDYQPQHF.

Regarding this clone: This same CDR3 is encoded by further DNA sequences in the sample. The chain employs TRBV30 and TRBJ1-2; no definite D call. Trimming removed 0 bases from V and 2 bases from J, with 1 base in between. CDR1 and CDR2 (germline): GTSNPN, SVGIG (reference sequence). This CDR3 region has 11 residues. The CDR3 DNA sequence: TGTGCCTGGAGTGTAAACTATGGCTACACCTTC. Amino acid sequence: CAWSVNYGYTF.

V is TRBV27 and J is TRBJ1-1; the D is unclear. V gave up 1 base and J gave up 3 bases, with 18 bases separating them. The CDR3 totals 17 residues. CDR1 is MNHEY and CDR2 is SMNVEV in the germline V gene (reference sequence). The CDR3 nucleotides are TGTGCCAGCAGTTTATTACCAGCCGCCAAACCGGACACTGAAGCTTTCTTT. The encoded protein is CASSLLPAAKPDTEAFF.

This chain joins TRBV9 and TRBJ1-2; D possibly corresponds to TRBD1 (5 bases). From germline, CDR1 is SGDLS and CDR2 YYNGEE. The CDR3 loop spans 13 amino acids. The V end lost 5 bases, the J end lost 1 base, and 9 bases lay between the germline ends. Written as DNA, the CDR3 is TGTGCCAGCAGTCTAGACAGTAACTATGGCTACACCTTC. It specifies CASSLDSNYGYTF.

This chain links TRBV30 with TRBJ1-2; maybe TRBD1 (5 bases). The CDR3 length is 14 residues. The germline CDR1 and CDR2 sequences are GTSNPN and SVGIG (reference sequence). Trimming removed 3 bases at V and 0 bases at J, with 11 bases between. The CDR3 coding sequence is TGTGCCTGGAGCAGGACACCCGCTAACTATGGCTACACCTTC. Residues: CAWSRTPANYGYTF. Complete variable domain (other parts from reference TRBV30 and TRBJ1-2): SQTIHQWPATLVQPVGSPLSLECTVEGTSNPNLYWYRQAAGRGLQLLFYSVGIGQISSEVPQNLSASRPQDRQFILSSKKLLLSDSGFYLCAWSRTPANYGYTFGSGTRLTVV.

The rearrangement links TRBV24-1 to TRBJ2-6, with 9 nucleotides matching TRBD1. Germline values: CDR1 KGHDR, CDR2 SFDVKD. The CDR3 is 17 residues long. The V segment lost 9 bases and the J segment 0 bases; nucleotides outside the gene matches: 8. Here the CDR3 reads CATRPGQGISGANVLTF. DNA of the CDR3: TGTGCCACCCGTCCGGGACAGGGTATCTCTGGGGCCAACGTCCTGACTTTC.

CDR3: CASHKGPDYGYTF. The CDR3 nucleotides are TGTGCCAGCCATAAGGGCCCTGACTATGGCTACACCTTC. The chain recombines TRBV27 with TRBJ1-2; D call uncertain. The V gene lost 8 bases and the J gene lost 3 bases, with 13 bases spanning the gap. CDR3 length: 13 residues. From germline, CDR1 is MNHEY and CDR2 SMNVEV (reference sequence).

V and J are TRBV19 and TRBJ1-3; D is ambiguous. V was clipped by 3 bases and J by 0 bases, with 12 bases between them. The CDR3 sequence is 16 residues long. CDR1 is LNHDA, CDR2 SQIVND, per germline (reference sequence). CDR3 nucleotide sequence: TGTGCCAGTAGTATTTCGGGATTCAGCTCTGGAAACACCATATATTTT. The encoded protein is CASSISGFSSGNTIYF.